In this sample, the clone carrying this T cell receptor beta chain turned up a few times. The sample comes from a study of CD8+CD57+ T cells in acquired aplastic anemia. Study overall: The sorted CD4+ and CD8+ cells yielded an average around 3.2 ug of DNA. An average of about 10.8 million reads for CD4+ cells was obtained from healthy donors.

Germline CDR1 and CDR2: MNHGY and SVAAGI. V lost 9 bases and J lost 0, with 11 bases in between. The CDR3 runs to 13 residues. TCR beta VDJ and CDR3 were profiled, and genomic DNA was the template. From the reads, TCRdb called clonotypes with MiXCR, one entry per CDR3 protein. Seen here are just over 400,000 distinct CDR3 sequences, 55% to 70% observed once, and the top ten hold approximately 3.9%. The sample comprised sorted CD4+, CD8+, or CD8+CD57+ T cells (not recorded which) from PBMCs. This clonotype was obtained from a human donor in good health, serving as a control. The V call is TRBV6-9, the J call TRBJ1-1, with unresolved D. The CDR3 reads CASSISMNTEAFF. The CDR3 bases are TGTGCCAGTAGTATTAGCATGAACACTGAAGCTTTCTTT.